The rows below give T cell receptor beta chains drawn from one sample of a study of CD8+ T cells in alopecia areata. Some clones are missing from TCRdb's copy, which holds only in-frame ones; the method was immunoSEQ multiplex PCR. This sample carries hundreds of thousands of clones, 66% of them seen once, and the ten largest clones take more than 1%. This specimen consisted of CD4+ T cells sorted from blood, obtained at approximately week 42, from a patient treated with tofacitinib. The source is a human donor with alopecia areata. Both conserved end residues are trimmed from each CDR3.

V gene	CDR3 protein
TRBV5-4	ASSSRQGHEQY
TRBV30	AWSVPGPTSGVAYEQY
TRBV28	ASSFRIRSGNEQF
TRBV30	AWGRNTEAF
TRBV30	AWSPQKAEKLF
TRBV5-1	ASSLRGEMNTEAF
TRBV7-2	ASSLVAGRENIQY
TRBV25-1	ASSELSMAGGYT
TRBV12-5	ASGGDPYEQY
TRBV6-1	ASSEARGYYGYT
TRBV4-3	ASRGTGELF
TRBV14	ASSQDPWTGYGYT
TRBV30	ALQRMNTEAF
TRBV2	ASSEVVRSQY
TRBV5-6	ASSFGPGRLANEKLF
TRBV5-1	ASSWGTENTEAF
TRBV5-6	ASSLGVGEKLF
TRBV7-9	ASSFDKRRNGYT
TRBV29-1	SGSNRDDTEAF
TRBV7-2	ASSSNELGYTQY
TRBV18	ASSPGQNQPQH
TRBV25-1	ASSERTSPLH
TRBV30	AWSVSGGRPHQPQH
TRBV28	ASSLYFGKAGHQPQH
TRBV23-1	ASSLWDSDEQY
TRBV5-1	ASSSGGGARNTEAF
TRBV2	ASSSDRGNQPQH
TRBV29-1	SVAMIMNTEAF
TRBV6-1	ASNDGRITGELF
TRBV29-1	SVGDRRETQY
TRBV7-2	ASSSLWGGNEQF
TRBV29-1	SVRDRVEETQY
TRBV29-1	SVAQKGETGI
TRBV2	ASSEDRTYGYT
TRBV7-6	ASSLSGSGHYEQY
TRBV6-6	ASSGQTAGARGYT
TRBV29-1	SVSPPDSGYT
TRBV29-1	SGQRDARDRGTEAF
TRBV5-1	ASSFQGTTDTQY
TRBV30	AWSVVGGPNQPQH
TRBV7-2	ASSLAVAGGYSGNTIY
TRBV2	ASTPTGTAGELF
TRBV2	ASSTRGGPTDTQY
TRBV5-6	ASSWDRGQTGELF
TRBV29-1	SVEWTDYGYT
TRBV30	AWSVEGAYGYT
TRBV11-3	ASSLTDRAEAF
TRBV27	ASSLSVRDSFLALH